This T cell receptor beta chain was identified during a study of OX40 agonist ivuxolimab in advanced cancers. Clones were read by immunoSEQ multiplex PCR, and TCRdb kept only the in-frame ones, dropping some. The table lists roughly 12,000 clones, about 83% of them singletons. In regard to this clone: Its antigen is undetermined.

Whole-study findings and limits: Expanded clones were, on average, more numerous among CD8+ T cells than CD4+.

CDR1 and CDR2 from the germline V gene are SEHNR and FQNEAQ (reference sequence). The V end was cut by 5 bases, the J end by 2 bases, with 12 bases between. The CDR3 has 14 amino acids. The clonotype was recovered from an adult with an advanced solid tumor such as melanoma, head and neck, liver or kidney cancer. The material sequenced was CD4+ or CD8+ T cells sorted from blood, taken in a trial of the OX40 agonist ivuxolimab. The chain carries TRBV7-9 and TRBJ1-1; D remains unclear. The CDR3 DNA reads as TGTGCCAGCAGCCAAAGCGTGACAAACACTGAAGCTTTCTTT. This encodes CASSQSVTNTEAFF.